This passage covers 11 T cell receptor beta chains from one sample sequenced in a study of shared clonotypes between healthy human individuals. Sequencing was performed with immunoSEQ multiplex PCR; in TCRdb, only in-frame clones are kept and a portion is missing. The sample lists 2 million to 2.5 million clones; 90% to 95% were seen once. The material sequenced was naive CD4+ T cells from PBMCs. Subset described: CD45RA+ positively selected. All receptors come from a man aged 18 to 30 in good health. Some clones in this sample may be carry-over from other donors' samples.

The chain recombines TRBV4-2 with TRBJ1-2; D uncertain. This CDR3 has 15 amino acids. CDR1 is LGHNA, CDR2 YNFKEQ, per germline. The V end was cut by 1 base, the J end by 2 bases, with 11 bases between. CDR3 loop: CASSQGGLGNYGYTF. Here the CDR3 DNA reads TGTGCCAGCAGCCAAGGAGGGTTGGGCAACTATGGCTACACCTTC.

This chain uses TRBV29-1 with TRBJ2-5, with a tentative D call TRBD1 (5 bases). The CDR3 loop spans 12 amino acids. V shed 6 bases and J shed 6 bases, with 14 bases lying between them. Germline assignment: CDR1 SQVTM and CDR2 ANQGSEA. CDR3 in DNA: TGCAGCGTCGATACAGGTCCCAAGACCCAGTACTTC. Its translation: CSVDTGPKTQYF.

This clone was observed a few times. This chain links TRBV4-3 with TRBJ1-1; D is undetermined. The CDR3 has 13 amino acids. Germline V CDR1 and CDR2: LGHNA, YSLEER. Trimming removed 2 bases from V and 1 base from J, with 5 bases in between. CDR3 in DNA: TGCGCCAGCAGCCAACGGGGGAACACTGAAGCTTTCTTT. Encoded protein: CASSQRGNTEAFF.

The V gene is TRBV19, the J gene TRBJ2-5, with TRBD2 matching over 10 bases. The CDR3 spans 17 residues. Looked up from germline, CDR1 is LNHDA and CDR2 is SQIVND (reference sequence). V trimming: 4 bases; J trimming: 2 bases; junction bases outside the gene matches: 10. The CDR3 coding sequence is TGTGCCAGTAGTACAACGTCCGGGACTAGCGTACAAGAGACCCAGTACTTC. This sequence encodes CASSTTSGTSVQETQYF.

The rearrangement joins TRBV7-8 to TRBJ1-5, with D uncertain. The CDR3 contains 13 residues. The germline V gene encodes CDR1 SGHVS and CDR2 FQNEAQ. Between the trimmed V and J ends, which lost 5 bases and 5 bases, there was a span of 10 bases. CDR3 sequence (DNA): TGTGCCAGCAGCCCCGGATCTTATCAGCCCCAGCATTTT. Protein sequence: CASSPGSYQPQHF.

V and J are TRBV10-3 and TRBJ2-7; D tentatively reads TRBD1 or TRBD2 (6 bases each). The CDR3 covers 17 residues. Germline-derived CDR1 and CDR2 are ENHRY and SYGVKD. The V gene lost 2 bases and the J gene lost 6 bases, with 23 bases spanning the gap. The DNA of the CDR3 is TGTGCCATCAGTGAGCTATATATCCGGGGGCCGGCTCTCGAGCAGTACTTC. This gives the protein CAISELYIRGPALEQYF.

This chain uses TRBV4-2 with TRBJ2-7; D possibly uses TRBD1 or TRBD2 (5 bases each). Per the germline V gene, CDR1 is LGHNA and CDR2 is YNFKEQ. The CDR3 has 16 residues. Trimming pared 4 bases from V and 4 bases from J, leaving 20 bases between. The CDR3 protein is CASSREGSSGPYEQYF. The DNA of the CDR3 is TGTGCCAGCAGCCGAGAAGGCTCCTCGGGGCCATACGAGCAGTACTTC.

As to this clone: The same CDR3 can be traced to other DNA sequences in this sample. The chain combines TRBV18 with TRBJ2-5; D remains ambiguous. The CDR3 loop spans 13 amino acids. Looked up from germline, CDR1 is KGHSH and CDR2 is LQKENI. The V end was cut by 3 bases, the J end by 2 bases, with 7 bases between. CDR3 sequence (DNA): TGTGCCAGCTCACCGGGGTTGCAAGAGACCCAGTACTTC. This sequence encodes CASSPGLQETQYF.

The J gene is TRBJ2-7, the V gene TRBV18; 11 bases are a match to TRBD2. Germline-derived CDR1 and CDR2 are KGHSH and LQKENI. The CDR3 is made up of 15 amino acids. After removal of 3 bases from V and 2 bases from J, the junction contained 3 bases not matched to a gene. DNA of the CDR3: TGTGCCAGCTCACCCCGACTAGCGGGGCCCTACGAGCAGTACTTC. Translating it yields CASSPRLAGPYEQYF.

The chain joins TRBV21-1 to TRBJ2-7; the table gives TRBD1 as D, unverified against the DNA. TRBV21-1 constitutes a pseudogene. The CDR3 has 18 amino acids. The CDR3 DNA sequence: TGTGCCAGCAGCAAAGTCCCAAGCAGGGGGCGCGGTCGGAACGAGCAGTACTTC. Protein sequence: CASSKVPSRGRGRNEQYF.

J is TRBJ2-7 and V is TRBV6-1; 10 bases align to TRBD2. Germline CDR1 and CDR2: MNHNS and SASEGT. V shed 1 base, J shed 3 bases, and the junction held 12 bases outside the gene matches. The CDR3 loop spans 18 amino acids. CDR3 residues: CASSEGLAGALTLYEQYF. The DNA for the CDR3 is TGTGCCAGCAGTGAAGGGCTAGCGGGGGCCCTGACCCTCTACGAGCAGTACTTC.